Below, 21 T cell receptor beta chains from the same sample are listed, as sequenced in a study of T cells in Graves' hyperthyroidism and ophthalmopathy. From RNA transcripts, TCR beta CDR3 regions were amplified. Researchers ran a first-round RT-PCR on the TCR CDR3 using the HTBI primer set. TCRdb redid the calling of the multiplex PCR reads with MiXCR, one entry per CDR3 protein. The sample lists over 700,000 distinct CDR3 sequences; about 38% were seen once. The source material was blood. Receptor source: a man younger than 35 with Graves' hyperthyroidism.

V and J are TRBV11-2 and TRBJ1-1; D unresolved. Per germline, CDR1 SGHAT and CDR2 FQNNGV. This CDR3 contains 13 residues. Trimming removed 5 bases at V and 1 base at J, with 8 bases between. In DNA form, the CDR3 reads TGTGCCAGCAGCGCTCAGGCGAACACTGAAGCTTTCTTT. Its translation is CASSAQANTEAFF. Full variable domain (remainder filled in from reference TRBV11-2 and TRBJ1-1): EAGVAQSPRYKIIEKRQSVAFWCNPISGHATLYWYQQILGQGPKLLIQFQNNGVVDDSQLPKDRFSAERLKGVDSTLKIQPAKLEDSAVYLCASSAQANTEAFFGQGTRLTVV.

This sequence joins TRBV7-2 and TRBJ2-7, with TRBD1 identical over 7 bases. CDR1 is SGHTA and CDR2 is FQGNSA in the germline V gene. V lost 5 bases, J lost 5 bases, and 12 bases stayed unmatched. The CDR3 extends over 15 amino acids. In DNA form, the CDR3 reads TGTGCCAGCAGCCAAGTCCGACAGGGAGATCACGAGCAGTACTTC. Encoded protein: CASSQVRQGDHEQYF.

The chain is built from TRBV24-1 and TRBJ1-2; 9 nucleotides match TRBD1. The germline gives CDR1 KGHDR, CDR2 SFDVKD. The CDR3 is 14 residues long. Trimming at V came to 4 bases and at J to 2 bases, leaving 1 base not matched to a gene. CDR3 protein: CATSDGTGNYGYTF. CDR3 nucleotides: TGTGCCACCAGTGACGGGACAGGGAACTATGGCTACACCTTC.

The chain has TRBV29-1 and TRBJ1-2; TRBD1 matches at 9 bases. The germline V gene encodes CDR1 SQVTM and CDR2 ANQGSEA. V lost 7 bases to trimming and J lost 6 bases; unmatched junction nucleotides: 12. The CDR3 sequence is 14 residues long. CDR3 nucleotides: TGCAGCGCTGACCCTTCCGGGACAGGGAATGGCTACACCTTC. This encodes CSADPSGTGNGYTF.

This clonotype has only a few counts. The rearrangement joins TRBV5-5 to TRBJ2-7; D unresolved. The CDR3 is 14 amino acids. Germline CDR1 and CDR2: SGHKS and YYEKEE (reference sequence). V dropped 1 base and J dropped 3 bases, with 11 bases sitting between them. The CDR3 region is CASSLRQASYEQYF. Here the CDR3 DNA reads TGTGCCAGCAGCTTGCGGCAGGCCAGCTACGAGCAGTACTTC.

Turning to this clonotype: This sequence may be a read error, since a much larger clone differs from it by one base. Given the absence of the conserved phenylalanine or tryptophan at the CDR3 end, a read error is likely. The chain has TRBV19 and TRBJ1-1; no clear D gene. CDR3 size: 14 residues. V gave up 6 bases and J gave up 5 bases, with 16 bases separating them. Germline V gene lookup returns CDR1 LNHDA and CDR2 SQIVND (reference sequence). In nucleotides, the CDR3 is TGTGCCAGTAGGTCGGGTGAGGGCTGGACTGAAGCTTTCCTT. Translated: CASRSGEGWTEAFL.

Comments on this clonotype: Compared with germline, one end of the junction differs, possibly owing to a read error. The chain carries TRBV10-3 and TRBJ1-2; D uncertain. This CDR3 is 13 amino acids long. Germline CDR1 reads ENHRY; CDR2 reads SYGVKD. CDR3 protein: CASSERSLWGYTF. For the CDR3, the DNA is TGTGCCAGCAGTGAAAGGAGCCTATGGGGCTACACCTTC.

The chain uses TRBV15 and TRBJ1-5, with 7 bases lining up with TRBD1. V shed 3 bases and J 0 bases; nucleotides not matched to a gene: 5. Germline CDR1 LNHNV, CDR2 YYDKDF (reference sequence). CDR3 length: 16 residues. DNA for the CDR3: TGTGCCACCAGCAGGATACAGGGGACTAGCAATCAGCCCCAGCATTTT. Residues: CATSRIQGTSNQPQHF.

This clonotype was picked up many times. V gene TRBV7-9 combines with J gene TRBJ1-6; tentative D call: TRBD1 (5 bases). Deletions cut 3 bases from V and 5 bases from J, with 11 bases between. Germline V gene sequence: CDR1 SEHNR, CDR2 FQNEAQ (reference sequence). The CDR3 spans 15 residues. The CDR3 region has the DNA TGTGCCAGCAGCTTCCGGGACGGGGATAATTCACCCCTCCACTTT. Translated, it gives CASSFRDGDNSPLHF.

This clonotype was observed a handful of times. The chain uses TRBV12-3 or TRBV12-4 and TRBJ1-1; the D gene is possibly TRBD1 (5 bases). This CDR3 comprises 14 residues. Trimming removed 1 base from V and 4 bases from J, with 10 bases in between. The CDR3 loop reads CASSLVSGLTEAFF. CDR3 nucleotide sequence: TGTGCCAGCAGTTTAGTATCGGGGCTCACTGAAGCTTTCTTT.

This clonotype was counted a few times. This chain's CDR3 is CASRGDIDEQYF. CDR3 nucleotide sequence: TGTGCCAGCAGGGGGGACATCGACGAGCAGTACTTC. V is TRBV12-3 or TRBV12-4 and J is TRBJ2-7, with D maybe TRBD1 (6 bases). The V end lost 6 bases, the J end lost 5 bases, and 11 bases lay between the germline ends. CDR3 length equals 12 residues.

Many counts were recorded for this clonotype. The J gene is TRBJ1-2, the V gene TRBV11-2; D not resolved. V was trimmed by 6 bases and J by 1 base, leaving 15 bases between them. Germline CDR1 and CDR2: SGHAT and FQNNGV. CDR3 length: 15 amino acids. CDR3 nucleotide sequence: TGTGCCAGCAGTCGTAGCGACACTAATAACTATGGCTACACCTTC. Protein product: CASSRSDTNNYGYTF.

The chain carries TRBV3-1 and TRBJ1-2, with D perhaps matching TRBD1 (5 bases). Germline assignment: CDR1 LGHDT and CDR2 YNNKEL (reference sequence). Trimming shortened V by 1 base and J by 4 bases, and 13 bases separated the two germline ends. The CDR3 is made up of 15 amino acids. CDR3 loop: CASSQGMVTGYGYTF. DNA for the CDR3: TGTGCCAGCAGCCAAGGGATGGTTACAGGCTATGGCTACACCTTC.

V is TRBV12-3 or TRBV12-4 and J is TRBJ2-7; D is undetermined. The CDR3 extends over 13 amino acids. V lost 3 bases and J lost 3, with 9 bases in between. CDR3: CASSFLVDYEQYF. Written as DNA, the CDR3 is TGTGCCAGCAGTTTCTTAGTCGACTACGAGCAGTACTTC.

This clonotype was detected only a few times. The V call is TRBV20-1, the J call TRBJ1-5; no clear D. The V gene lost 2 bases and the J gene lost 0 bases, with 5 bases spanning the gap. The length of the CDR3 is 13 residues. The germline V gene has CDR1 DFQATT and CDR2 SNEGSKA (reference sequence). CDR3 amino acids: CSARRDSNQPQHF. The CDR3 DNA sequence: TGCAGTGCTAGACGGGATAGCAATCAGCCCCAGCATTTT.

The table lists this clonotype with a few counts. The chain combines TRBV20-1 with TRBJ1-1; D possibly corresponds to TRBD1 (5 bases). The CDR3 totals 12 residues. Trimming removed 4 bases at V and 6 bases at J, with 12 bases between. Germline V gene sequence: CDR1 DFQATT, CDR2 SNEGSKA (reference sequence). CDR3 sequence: CSATRGDAEAFF. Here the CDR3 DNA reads TGCAGTGCTACTAGGGGAGACGCTGAAGCTTTCTTT.

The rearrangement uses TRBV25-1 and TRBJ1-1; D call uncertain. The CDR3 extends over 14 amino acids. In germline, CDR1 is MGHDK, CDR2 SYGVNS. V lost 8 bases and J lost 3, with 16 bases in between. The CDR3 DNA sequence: TGTGCCAGCTCTCGTTCGGGAGCCGACACTGAAGCTTTCTTT. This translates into CASSRSGADTEAFF.

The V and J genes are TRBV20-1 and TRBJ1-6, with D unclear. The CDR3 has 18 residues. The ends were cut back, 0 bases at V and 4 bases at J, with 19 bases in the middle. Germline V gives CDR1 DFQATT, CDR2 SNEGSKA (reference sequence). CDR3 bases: TGCAGTGCTAGAGATTCCAGGAACAGCGGACGGTATAATTCACCCCTCCACTTT. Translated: CSARDSRNSGRYNSPLHF.

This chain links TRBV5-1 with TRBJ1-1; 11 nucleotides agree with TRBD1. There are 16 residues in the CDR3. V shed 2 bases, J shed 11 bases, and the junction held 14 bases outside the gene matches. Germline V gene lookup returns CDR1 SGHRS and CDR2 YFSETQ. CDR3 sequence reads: CASSFTGQGAGVFAFF. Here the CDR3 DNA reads TGCGCCAGCAGCTTCACCGGACAGGGGGCTGGGGTTTTTGCTTTCTTT.

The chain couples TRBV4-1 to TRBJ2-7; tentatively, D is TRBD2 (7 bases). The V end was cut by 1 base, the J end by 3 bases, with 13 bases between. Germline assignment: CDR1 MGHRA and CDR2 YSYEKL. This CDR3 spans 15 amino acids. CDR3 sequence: CASSQVGEGDYEQYF. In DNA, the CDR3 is TGCGCCAGCAGCCAAGTAGGGGAGGGGGACTACGAGCAGTACTTC.

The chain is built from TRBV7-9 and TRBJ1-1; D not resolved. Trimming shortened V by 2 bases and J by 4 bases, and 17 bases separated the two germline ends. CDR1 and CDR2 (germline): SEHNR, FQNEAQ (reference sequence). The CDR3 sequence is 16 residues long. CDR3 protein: CASSLRQPPSGTEAFF. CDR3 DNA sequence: TGTGCCAGCAGCTTAAGGCAGCCGCCATCGGGCACTGAAGCTTTCTTT.